Listed below are T cell receptor beta chains from one sample, sequenced in a study of cytomegalovirus exposure and HLA in healthy donors. Some clones are missing from TCRdb's copy, which holds only in-frame ones; the method was immunoSEQ multiplex PCR. Among approximately 260,000 clones listed, 84% were seen once. Sample: PBMCs. These TCRs come from a woman between 40 and 50 years old in good health and CMV-seropositive. Each CDR3 is given with its conserved first and last residue.

CASCGSLTGELFF	TRBV6-5
CASSILPTMNTEAFF	TRBV19
CASSARTSGRPKQETQYF	TRBV25-1
CASSFVTGLLYF	TRBV27
CASSRRKPGQGTYEQYF	TRBV7-9
CASTTRTSVTYEQYF	TRBV28
CASSSGLTQVNEQFF	TRBV28
CASSLKGGLNQPQHF	TRBV7-3
CASSWEREAWTQYF	TRBV7-9
CASSLTGTGPPETQYF	TRBV5-1
CASSSGETQYF	TRBV28
CASSLRLAGGSEQYF	TRBV5-6
CASSINEGNYGYTF	TRBV19
CASSTRTGYNSPLHF	TRBV19
CASRLGLASPYEQYF	TRBV6-1
CASSSPSGLAYNEQFF	TRBV27
CASSLVQGGKGYTF	TRBV5-6
CASRSLAGTYEQYF	TRBV6-5
CASRVETGGAGGYTF	TRBV2
CASSPPSGRGNTIYF	TRBV18
CASSEGGLAGGREQFF	TRBV2
CASFIAGGPRNEQFF	TRBV10-2
CASSLRGQGPYEQYF	TRBV7-8
CASSDTSTDTQYF	TRBV19
CATSRVREYNQPQHF	TRBV15
CASSDPSGEETQYF	TRBV28
CASSLVRTGNEKLFF	TRBV5-1
CASSLDRRASSYEQYF	TRBV11-3
CAGEQGSGYTF	TRBV30
CASSLAGGPGTGELFF	TRBV7-2
CASSVRLVSNEQFF	TRBV9
CASSLPTSGRPHNEQFF	TRBV5-4
CASSFNRDYQETQYF	TRBV7-8
CASSADPGQGGAGGPNEQFF	TRBV2
CASSPRLANSYEQYF	TRBV9
CASSSAGTGIYNEQFF	TRBV5-4
CASRETGLNGELFF	TRBV6-1
CASSSQVGLVYNEQFF	TRBV9
CASSLAGGYEQYF	TRBV7-2
CASSWPVGQSYNEQFF	TRBV7-2
CASSQELTYSNQPQHF	TRBV4-2
CATSRDSASSYNEQFF	TRBV15